This passage covers 20 T cell receptor beta chains from one sample sequenced in a study of T cell responses to AZD1222 COVID-19 vaccine. The repertoire was sequenced with immunoSEQ multiplex PCR; TCRdb's copy has only in-frame clones and lacks some. The sample shows 120,000 to 150,000 clones, roughly nine tenths of them seen only once. Sequencing used peripheral blood, obtained on day 0 of AZD1222 vaccination. The receptors were gathered from an adult in good health.

The gene calls are TRBV5-1 and TRBJ2-7; D assignment may be TRBD1 or TRBD2 (5 bases each). Trimming shortened V by 2 bases and J by 3 bases, and 9 bases separated the two germline ends. Germline-derived CDR1 and CDR2 are SGHRS and YFSETQ. There are 13 residues in the CDR3. The CDR3 DNA is TGCGCCAGCAGCTTAACAGGACTCTACGAGCAGTACTTC. Translated, it gives CASSLTGLYEQYF.

This rearrangement joins TRBV5-5 to TRBJ2-1; TRBD1 or TRBD2 may be the D gene (5 bases each). V lost 2 bases and J lost 10, with 19 bases in between. Germline CDR1 is SGHKS and CDR2 is YYEKEE (reference sequence). The CDR3 is 15 residues long. The CDR3 DNA is TGTGCCAGCAGCTTTGGGGGAGTTCGAGGCGGGGAGCAGTTCTTC. This codes for CASSFGGVRGGEQFF.

This chain connects TRBV2 to TRBJ2-7; 9 bases match TRBD1. The CDR3 extends over 13 amino acids. Germline V gene data show CDR1 as SNHLY and CDR2 as FYNNEI. Trimming at V came to 10 bases and at J to 2 bases, leaving 6 bases not matched to a gene. CDR3 loop: CANLQGAAYEQYF. The CDR3, as DNA: TGTGCCAACCTACAGGGGGCCGCCTACGAGCAGTACTTC.

The V gene is TRBV9, the J gene TRBJ1-1; D ambiguous. Germline V gene lookup returns CDR1 SGDLS and CDR2 YYNGEE. This CDR3 has 13 residues. V lost 2 bases and J lost 4, with 9 bases in between. The CDR3 sequence is CASSVTLLTEAFF. Written as DNA, the CDR3 is TGTGCCAGCAGCGTGACTTTACTCACTGAAGCTTTCTTT.

In this sample, this clone turned up a few times. CDR3 nucleotide sequence: TGTGCCAGCAGCTTAGGGTACCAAGAGACCCAGTACTTC. Translation: CASSLGYQETQYF. The rearrangement joins TRBV7-9 to TRBJ2-5; D unresolved. The germline V gene encodes CDR1 SEHNR and CDR2 FQNEAQ (reference sequence). V was cut by 1 base and J by 0 bases, with 3 bases left in between. The CDR3 has 13 residues.

The chain carries TRBV11-2 and TRBJ2-3, with 9 bases aligning to TRBD2. Germline lookup yields CDR1 SGHAT and CDR2 FQNNGV. The CDR3 spans 17 residues. The V gene end was trimmed by 0 bases and the J gene end by 0 bases; junction bases not matched to a gene: 4. The CDR3: CASSLDSGGRSTDTQYF. The CDR3 DNA reads TGTGCCAGCAGCTTAGATAGCGGGGGAAGAAGCACAGATACGCAGTATTTT.

This clone was recorded a few times. This sequence joins TRBV5-1 and TRBJ1-2; TRBD1 might be the D (6 bases). V was trimmed by 2 bases and J by 4 bases, leaving 18 bases between them. Germline V lookup: CDR1 SGHRS, CDR2 YFSETQ. There are 16 residues in the CDR3. CDR3: CASSLTGKEDGYGYTF. The CDR3 DNA follows: TGCGCCAGCAGCTTAACAGGGAAGGAGGACGGCTATGGCTACACCTTC.

This sequence joins TRBV28 and TRBJ1-5; the D is unclear. The CDR3 totals 17 residues. CDR1 is MDHEN, CDR2 SYDVKM, per germline. Trimming removed 3 bases at V and 4 bases at J, with 19 bases between. The CDR3: CASSFFFIREFNQPQHF. The CDR3 nucleotides are TGTGCCAGCAGTTTCTTCTTTATAAGGGAATTTAATCAGCCCCAGCATTTT.

The V gene is TRBV15, the J gene TRBJ2-1, with TRBD2 matching 11 bases. V dropped 0 bases and J dropped 5; count of bases not matched to a gene: 6. The germline gives CDR1 LNHNV, CDR2 YYDKDF (reference sequence). The CDR3 covers 17 residues. The DNA of the CDR3 is TGTGCCACCAGCAGAGATCAACTAGCGGGGGTTGACAATGAGCAGTTCTTC. Residues: CATSRDQLAGVDNEQFF.

This sequence joins TRBV6-5 and TRBJ2-7; 7 nucleotides align to TRBD2. Germline V gene lookup returns CDR1 MNHEY and CDR2 SVGAGI. The CDR3 spans 15 residues. Trimming at V came to 0 bases and at J to 5 bases, leaving 7 bases not matched to a gene. CDR3 bases: TGTGCCAGCAGTTACTCGGGAGGGATGTGGGACGAGCAGTACTTC. Amino acid sequence: CASSYSGGMWDEQYF.

The chain carries TRBV27 and TRBJ2-5, with TRBD2 as a possible D gene (6 bases). Germline V CDR1 and CDR2: MNHEY, SMNVEV (reference sequence). The length of the CDR3 is 14 residues. V was cut by 0 bases and J by 2 bases, with 7 bases left in between. The CDR3 spells CASSLSGGQETQYF. CDR3 coding DNA: TGTGCCAGCAGTTTATCCGGGGGTCAAGAGACCCAGTACTTC.

This chain connects TRBV7-3 to TRBJ2-2; 12 bases are a match to TRBD1. The germline V gene has CDR1 SGHTA and CDR2 FQGTGA. V shed 5 bases and J 8 bases; nucleotides not matched to a gene: 12. The CDR3 has 17 amino acids. The chain's CDR3 is CASSTPSGTGGRGELFF. The DNA for the CDR3 is TGTGCCAGCAGCACTCCCTCCGGGACAGGGGGCAGAGGGGAGCTGTTTTTT.

The chain recombines TRBV7-9 with TRBJ1-3; no reliable D call. The V end was cut by 1 base, the J end by 4 bases, with 17 bases between. This CDR3 has 17 residues. The germline V gene has CDR1 SEHNR and CDR2 FQNEAQ (reference sequence). The CDR3 nucleotides are TGTGCCAGCAGCTTAGGTAACAGCAACTTCGAAGGAAACACCATATATTTT. Its protein product is CASSLGNSNFEGNTIYF.

This clone appeared a few times. The CDR3 protein is CASRGGSYEQYF. The CDR3 coding sequence is TGTGCCAGCCGGGGAGGTTCCTACGAGCAGTACTTC. The chain links TRBV6-5 to TRBJ2-7, with D possibly TRBD2 on 6 matching bases. The CDR3 length is 12 residues. CDR1 is MNHEY and CDR2 is SVGAGI in the germline V gene. V lost 8 bases to trimming and J lost 1 base, with 9 bases between them.

The chain carries TRBV24-1 and TRBJ1-6, with a possible D match to TRBD1 (5 bases). Germline V gene data show CDR1 as KGHDR and CDR2 as SFDVKD. V gave up 1 base and J gave up 9 bases, with 15 bases separating them. The CDR3 is 16 residues long. This chain's CDR3 is CATSDLEGTSRSPLHF. The DNA of the CDR3 is TGTGCCACCAGTGATTTAGAGGGGACTAGTCGTTCACCCCTCCACTTT.

The chain is built from TRBV5-4 and TRBJ2-7; 7 nucleotides align to TRBD2. Germline loops: CDR1 SGHNT, CDR2 YYREEE (reference sequence). The CDR3 is 16 residues long. V lost 0 bases to trimming and J lost 0 bases; unmatched junction nucleotides: 6. This chain's CDR3 is CASSLELARSSYEQYF. CDR3 bases: TGTGCCAGCAGCTTGGAACTAGCGAGAAGCTCCTACGAGCAGTACTTC.

The genes are TRBV19 and TRBJ1-5, with TRBD1 identical over 9 bases. The V and J ends lost 5 bases and 6 bases, in that order; junction bases with no gene match: 5. The CDR3 is 14 amino acids. Looked up from germline, CDR1 is LNHDA and CDR2 is SQIVND (reference sequence). CDR3 amino acids: CASSEQGAGQPQHF. CDR3 sequence (DNA): TGTGCCAGTAGTGAACAGGGGGCCGGTCAGCCCCAGCATTTT.

The chain uses TRBV18 and TRBJ2-7; 8 bases match TRBD1. After removal of 6 bases from V and 5 bases from J, the junction contained 9 bases not matched to a gene. CDR3 length: 14 amino acids. Germline V gene sequence: CDR1 KGHSH, CDR2 LQKENI. CDR3 residues: CASSPDRASHEQYF. CDR3 nucleotides: TGTGCCAGCTCCCCGGACAGGGCATCCCACGAGCAGTACTTC.

The chain employs TRBV2 and TRBJ2-2, with a weak D call TRBD2 (5 bases). Germline CDR1 SNHLY, CDR2 FYNNEI. This CDR3 has 13 amino acids. Trimming took off 6 bases at V and 8 bases at J, with 13 bases between the two ends. The CDR3 region has the DNA TGTGCCAGCAGCCGCGGACCGGGGGGGGAGCTGTTTTTT. Protein product: CASSRGPGGELFF. The full variable domain, completed using reference TRBV2 and TRBJ2-2, is EPEVTQTPSHQVTQMGQEVILRCVPISNHLYFYWYRQILGQKVEFLVSFYNNEISEKSEIFDDQFSVERPDGSNFTLKIRSTKLEDSAMYFCASSRGPGGELFFGEGSRLTVL.

The chain is built from TRBV27 and TRBJ2-2; the D gene is possibly TRBD1 (5 bases). There are 18 residues in the CDR3. Germline lookup yields CDR1 MNHEY and CDR2 SMNVEV (reference sequence). Between the trimmed V and J ends, which lost 7 bases and 2 bases, there was a span of 23 bases. CDR3 in amino acids: CASTSRVGGIRNTGELFF. The CDR3, as DNA: TGTGCCAGCACCTCCAGGGTTGGCGGAATACGTAACACCGGGGAGCTGTTTTTT.